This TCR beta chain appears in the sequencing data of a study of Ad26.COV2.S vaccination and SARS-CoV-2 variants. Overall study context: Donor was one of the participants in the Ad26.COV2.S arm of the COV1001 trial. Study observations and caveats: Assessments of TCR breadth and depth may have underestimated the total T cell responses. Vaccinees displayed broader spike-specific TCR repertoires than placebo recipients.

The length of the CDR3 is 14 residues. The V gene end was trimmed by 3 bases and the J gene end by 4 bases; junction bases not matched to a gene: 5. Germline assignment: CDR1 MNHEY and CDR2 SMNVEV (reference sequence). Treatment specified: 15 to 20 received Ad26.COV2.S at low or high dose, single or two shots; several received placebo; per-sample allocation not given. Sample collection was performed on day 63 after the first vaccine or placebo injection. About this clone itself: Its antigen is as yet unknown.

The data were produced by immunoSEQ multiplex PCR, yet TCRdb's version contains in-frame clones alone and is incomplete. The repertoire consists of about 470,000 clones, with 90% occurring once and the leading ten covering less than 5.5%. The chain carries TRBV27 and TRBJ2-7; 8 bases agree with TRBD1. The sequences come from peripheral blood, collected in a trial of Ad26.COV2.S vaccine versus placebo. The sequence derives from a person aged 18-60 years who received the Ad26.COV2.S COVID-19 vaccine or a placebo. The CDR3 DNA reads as TGTGCCAGCAGTTTGACAGGGGCACAATACGAGCAGTACTTC. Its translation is CASSLTGAQYEQYF.